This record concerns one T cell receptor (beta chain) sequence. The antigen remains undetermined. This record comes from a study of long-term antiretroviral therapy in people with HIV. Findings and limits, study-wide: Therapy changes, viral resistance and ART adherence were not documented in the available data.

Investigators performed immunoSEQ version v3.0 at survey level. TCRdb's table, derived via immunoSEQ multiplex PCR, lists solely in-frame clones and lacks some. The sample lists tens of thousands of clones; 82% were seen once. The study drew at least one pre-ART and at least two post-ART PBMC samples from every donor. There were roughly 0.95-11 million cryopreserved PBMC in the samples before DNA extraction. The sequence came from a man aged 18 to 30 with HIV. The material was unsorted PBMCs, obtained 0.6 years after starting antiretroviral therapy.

CDR3 in DNA: TGCAGTGCTGGGGTACTGGAGACCCAGTACTTC. Protein: CSAGVLETQYF. This chain uses TRBV20-1 with TRBJ2-5; D call uncertain. V was cut by 5 bases and J by 5 bases, with 9 bases left in between. This CDR3 is built from 11 residues. Germline V CDR1 and CDR2: DFQATT, SNEGSKA (reference sequence).